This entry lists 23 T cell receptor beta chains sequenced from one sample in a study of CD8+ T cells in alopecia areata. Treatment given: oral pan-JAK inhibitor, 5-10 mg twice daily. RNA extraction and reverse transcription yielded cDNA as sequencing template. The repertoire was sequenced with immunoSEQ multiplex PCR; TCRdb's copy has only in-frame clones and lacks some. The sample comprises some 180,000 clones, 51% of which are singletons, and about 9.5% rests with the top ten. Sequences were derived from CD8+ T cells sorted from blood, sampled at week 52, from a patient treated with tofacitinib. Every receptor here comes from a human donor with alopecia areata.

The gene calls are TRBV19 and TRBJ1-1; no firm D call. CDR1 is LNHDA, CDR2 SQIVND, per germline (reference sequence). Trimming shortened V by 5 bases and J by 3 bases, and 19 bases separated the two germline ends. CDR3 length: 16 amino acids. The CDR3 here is CASSFAKIRSHTEAFF. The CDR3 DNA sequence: TGTGCCAGTAGTTTCGCAAAGATCCGTTCGCACACTGAAGCTTTCTTT.

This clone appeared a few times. In DNA form, the CDR3 reads TGTGCCAGCAGTCAGGGGGAGACCCAGTACTTC. Translating gives CASSQGETQYF. The gene calls are TRBV27 and TRBJ2-5, with D perhaps TRBD1 (6 bases). The CDR3 has 11 amino acids. V gave up 5 bases and J gave up 5 bases, with 6 bases separating them. Germline V gene lookup returns CDR1 MNHEY and CDR2 SMNVEV (reference sequence).

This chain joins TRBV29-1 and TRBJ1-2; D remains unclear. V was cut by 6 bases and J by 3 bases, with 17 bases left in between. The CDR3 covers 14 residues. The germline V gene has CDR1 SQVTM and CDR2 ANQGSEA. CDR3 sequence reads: CSVVARAQDYGYTF. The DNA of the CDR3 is TGCAGCGTAGTAGCCCGGGCACAAGACTATGGCTACACCTTC.

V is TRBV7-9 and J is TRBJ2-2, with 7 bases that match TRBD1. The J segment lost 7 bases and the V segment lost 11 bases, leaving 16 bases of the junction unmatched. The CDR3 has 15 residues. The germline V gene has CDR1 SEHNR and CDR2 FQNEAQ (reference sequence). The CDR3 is CARQEGNRGVGELFF. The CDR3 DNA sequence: TGTGCCCGCCAAGAGGGGAACAGGGGAGTCGGGGAGCTGTTTTTT. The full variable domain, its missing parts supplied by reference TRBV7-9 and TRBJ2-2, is DTGVSQNPRHKITKRGQNVTFRCDPISEHNRLYWYRQTLGQGPEFLTYFQNEAQLEKSRLLSDRFSAERPKGSFSTLEIQRTEQGDSAMYLCARQEGNRGVGELFFGEGSRLTVL.

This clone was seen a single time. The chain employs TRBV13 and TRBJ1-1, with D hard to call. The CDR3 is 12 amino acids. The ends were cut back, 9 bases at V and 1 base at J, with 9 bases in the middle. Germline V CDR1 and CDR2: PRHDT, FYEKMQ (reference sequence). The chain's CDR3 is CASVIGNTEAFF. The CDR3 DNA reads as TGTGCCAGTGTGATCGGGAACACTGAAGCTTTCTTT.

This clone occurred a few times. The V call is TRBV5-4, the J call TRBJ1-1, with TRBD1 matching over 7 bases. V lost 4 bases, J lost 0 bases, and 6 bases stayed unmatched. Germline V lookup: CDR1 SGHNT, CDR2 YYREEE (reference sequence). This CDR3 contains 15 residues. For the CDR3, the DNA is TGTGCCAGCAGCGCGGGACAGCCAGTGAACACTGAAGCTTTCTTT. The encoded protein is CASSAGQPVNTEAFF.

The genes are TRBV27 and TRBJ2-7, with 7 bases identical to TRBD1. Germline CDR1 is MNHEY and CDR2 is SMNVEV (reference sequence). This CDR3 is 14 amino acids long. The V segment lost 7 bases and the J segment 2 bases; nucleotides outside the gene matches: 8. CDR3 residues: CASNERGRTYEQYF. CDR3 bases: TGTGCCAGCAACGAGAGGGGGCGAACCTACGAGCAGTACTTC.

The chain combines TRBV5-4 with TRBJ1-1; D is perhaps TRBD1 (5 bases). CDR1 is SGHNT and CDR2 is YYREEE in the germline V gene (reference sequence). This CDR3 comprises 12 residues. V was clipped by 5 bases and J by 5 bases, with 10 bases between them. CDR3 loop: CASRREGTEAFF. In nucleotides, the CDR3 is TGTGCCAGCAGGAGGGAGGGGACTGAAGCTTTCTTT.

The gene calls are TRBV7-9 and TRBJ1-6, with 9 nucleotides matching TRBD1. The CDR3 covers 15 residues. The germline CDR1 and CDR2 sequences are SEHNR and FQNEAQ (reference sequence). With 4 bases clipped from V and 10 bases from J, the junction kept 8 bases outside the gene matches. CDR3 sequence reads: CASSWDREVGSPLHF. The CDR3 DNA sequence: TGTGCCAGCAGCTGGGACAGGGAAGTTGGGTCACCCCTCCACTTT.

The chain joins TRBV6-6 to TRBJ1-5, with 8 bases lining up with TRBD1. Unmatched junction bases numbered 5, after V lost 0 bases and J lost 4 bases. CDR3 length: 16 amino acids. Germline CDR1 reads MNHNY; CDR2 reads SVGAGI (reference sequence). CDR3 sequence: CASSYSSGDRNQPQHF. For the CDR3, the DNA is TGTGCCAGCAGTTACTCTTCGGGGGACAGGAATCAGCCCCAGCATTTT.

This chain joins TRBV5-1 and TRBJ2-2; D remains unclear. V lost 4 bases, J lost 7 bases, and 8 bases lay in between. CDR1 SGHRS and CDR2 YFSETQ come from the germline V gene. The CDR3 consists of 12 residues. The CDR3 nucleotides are TGCGCCAGCAGCGGTGAAATCGGGGAGCTGTTTTTT. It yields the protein CASSGEIGELFF.

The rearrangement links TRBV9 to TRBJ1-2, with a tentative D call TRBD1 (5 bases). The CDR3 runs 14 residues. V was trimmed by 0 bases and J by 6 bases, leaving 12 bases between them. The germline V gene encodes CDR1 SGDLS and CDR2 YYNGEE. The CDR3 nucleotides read TGTGCCAGCAGCGTAGCGGACGGGGACGATGGCTACACCTTC. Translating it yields CASSVADGDDGYTF.

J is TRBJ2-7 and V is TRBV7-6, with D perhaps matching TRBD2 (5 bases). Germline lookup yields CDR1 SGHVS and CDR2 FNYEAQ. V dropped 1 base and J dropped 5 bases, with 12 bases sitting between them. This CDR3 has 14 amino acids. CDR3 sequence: CASSLVQRADEQYF. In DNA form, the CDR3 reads TGTGCCAGCAGCTTAGTACAGAGGGCGGACGAGCAGTACTTC.

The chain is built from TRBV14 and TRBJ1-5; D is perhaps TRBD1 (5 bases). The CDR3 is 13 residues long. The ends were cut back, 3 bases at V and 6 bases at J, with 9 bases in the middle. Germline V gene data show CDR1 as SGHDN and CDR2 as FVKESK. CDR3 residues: CASSQFTGQPQHF. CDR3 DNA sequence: TGTGCCAGCAGCCAGTTTACAGGTCAGCCCCAGCATTTT.

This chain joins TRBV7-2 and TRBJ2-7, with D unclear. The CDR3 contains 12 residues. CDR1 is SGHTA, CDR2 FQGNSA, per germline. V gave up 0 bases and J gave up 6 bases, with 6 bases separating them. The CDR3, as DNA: TGTGCCAGCAGCTTAGCCGTTCGCGAGCAGTACTTC. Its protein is CASSLAVREQYF.

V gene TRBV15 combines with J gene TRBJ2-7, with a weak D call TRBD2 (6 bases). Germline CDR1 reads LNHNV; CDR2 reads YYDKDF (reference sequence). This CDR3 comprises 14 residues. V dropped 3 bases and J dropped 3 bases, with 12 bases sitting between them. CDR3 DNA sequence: TGTGCCACCAGCAGGGAGGGTACAGGCTACGAGCAGTACTTC. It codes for CATSREGTGYEQYF.

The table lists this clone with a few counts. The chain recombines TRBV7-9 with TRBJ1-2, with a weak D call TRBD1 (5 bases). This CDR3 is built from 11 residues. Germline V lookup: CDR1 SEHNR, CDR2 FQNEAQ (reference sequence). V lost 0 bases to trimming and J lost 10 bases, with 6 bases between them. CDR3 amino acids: CASSLARDYTF. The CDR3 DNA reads TGTGCCAGCAGCTTAGCCAGGGACTACACCTTC. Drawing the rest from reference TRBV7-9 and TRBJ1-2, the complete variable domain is DTGVSQNPRHKITKRGQNVTFRCDPISEHNRLYWYRQTLGQGPEFLTYFQNEAQLEKSRLLSDRFSAERPKGSFSTLEIQRTEQGDSAMYLCASSLARDYTFGSGTRLTVV.

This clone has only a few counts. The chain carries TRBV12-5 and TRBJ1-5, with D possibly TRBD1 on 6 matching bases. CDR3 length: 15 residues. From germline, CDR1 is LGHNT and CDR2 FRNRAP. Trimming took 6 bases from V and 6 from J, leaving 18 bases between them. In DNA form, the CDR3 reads TGTGCTAGTGGCTCCGGGACAATTCAGAGTCAGCCCCAGCATTTT. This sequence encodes CASGSGTIQSQPQHF. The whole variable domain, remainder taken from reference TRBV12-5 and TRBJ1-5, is DARVTQTPRHKVTEMGQEVTMRCQPILGHNTVFWYRQTMMQGLELLAYFRNRAPLDDSGMPKDRFSAEMPDATLATLKIQPSEPRDSAVYFCASGSGTIQSQPQHFGDGTRLSIL.

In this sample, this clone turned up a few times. The CDR3 loop reads CASSFPGHGYTF. The CDR3 bases are TGTGCCAGCAGCTTCCCGGGCCATGGCTACACCTTC. The V gene is TRBV11-2, the J gene TRBJ1-2; D unclear. The CDR3 has 12 amino acids. Per the germline V gene, CDR1 is SGHAT and CDR2 is FQNNGV. V dropped 3 bases and J dropped 6 bases, with 8 bases sitting between them.

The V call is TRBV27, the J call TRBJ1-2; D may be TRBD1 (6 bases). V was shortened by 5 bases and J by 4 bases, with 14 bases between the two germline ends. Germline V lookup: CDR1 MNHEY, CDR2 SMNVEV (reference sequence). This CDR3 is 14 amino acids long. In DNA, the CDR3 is TGTGCCAGCAGTCTGACCCGGGACACCTATGGCTACACCTTC. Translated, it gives CASSLTRDTYGYTF.

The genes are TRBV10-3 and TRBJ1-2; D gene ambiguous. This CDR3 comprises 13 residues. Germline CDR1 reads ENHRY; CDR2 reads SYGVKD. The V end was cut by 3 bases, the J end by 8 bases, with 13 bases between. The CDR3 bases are TGTGCCATCAGTGATAAAGGGCAAGGAGGCTACACCTTC. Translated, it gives CAISDKGQGGYTF.

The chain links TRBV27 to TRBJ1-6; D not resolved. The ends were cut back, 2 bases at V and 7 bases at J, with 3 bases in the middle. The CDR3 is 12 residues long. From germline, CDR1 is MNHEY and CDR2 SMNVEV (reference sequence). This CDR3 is CASSLQNSPLHF. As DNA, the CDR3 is TGTGCCAGCAGTTTACAGAATTCACCCCTCCACTTT.

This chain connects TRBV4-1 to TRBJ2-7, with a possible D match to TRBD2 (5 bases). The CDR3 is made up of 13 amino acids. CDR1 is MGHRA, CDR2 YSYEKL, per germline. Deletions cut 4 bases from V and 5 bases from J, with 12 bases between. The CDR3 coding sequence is TGCGCCAGCAGCCTCACGGGATCCCACGAGCAGTACTTC. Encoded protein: CASSLTGSHEQYF.